The 5 T cell receptor beta chains given below trace back to one sample, sequenced in a study of glioma-infiltrating T cells after dendritic cell vaccination. Specified time point: after dendritic cell vaccination, including at tumor progression/relapse. Data came from immunoSEQ multiplex PCR; TCRdb stores just in-frame clones and leaves some out. The sample includes around 83,000 clones, around 85% seen only once; the top ten take 8.5%. The sample here was blood, taken after dendritic cell vaccination. These receptors were obtained from a human donor with glioblastoma.

The chain has TRBV27 and TRBJ1-6; tentatively, D is TRBD1 (5 bases). Per the germline V gene, CDR1 is MNHEY and CDR2 is SMNVEV (reference sequence). The length of the CDR3 is 16 residues. V was cut by 0 bases and J by 9 bases, with 15 bases left in between. CDR3 residues: CASSLSRVSLSSPLHF. The CDR3 DNA reads as TGTGCCAGCAGTTTATCCAGGGTGAGTCTGAGTTCACCCCTCCACTTT.

The chain combines TRBV6-5 with TRBJ1-2; D is unclear. Germline V gene lookup returns CDR1 MNHEY and CDR2 SVGAGI. Trimming took 6 bases from V and 4 from J, leaving 15 bases between them. The CDR3 is made up of 14 amino acids. CDR3 in amino acids: CASRESLAGYGYTF. Written as DNA, the CDR3 is TGTGCCAGCAGGGAAAGCTTGGCGGGCTATGGCTACACCTTC.

The chain combines TRBV11-2 with TRBJ1-4; a possible D gene is TRBD1 (5 bases). Germline-derived CDR1 and CDR2 are SGHAT and FQNNGV. V was pared by 1 base and J by 7 bases, with 16 bases between. There are 16 residues in the CDR3. CDR3 nucleotides: TGTGCCAGCAGCTTAGGGTTGCAGGGCATTGGTGAAAAACTGTTTTTT. It is translated as CASSLGLQGIGEKLFF. The full variable domain, completed using reference TRBV11-2 and TRBJ1-4, is EAGVAQSPRYKIIEKRQSVAFWCNPISGHATLYWYQQILGQGPKLLIQFQNNGVVDDSQLPKDRFSAERLKGVDSTLKIQPAKLEDSAVYLCASSLGLQGIGEKLFFGSGTQLSVL.

The V and J genes are TRBV19 and TRBJ2-5; 12 bases line up with TRBD2. Germline CDR1 is LNHDA and CDR2 is SQIVND (reference sequence). This CDR3 is 18 amino acids long. With 1 base clipped from V and 4 bases from J, the junction kept 10 bases outside the gene matches. The CDR3 DNA follows: TGTGCCAGTAGTATAGGGATTGCTAGCGGGGGGGCCGGAGAGACCCAGTACTTC. Residues: CASSIGIASGGAGETQYF.

This rearrangement joins TRBV28 to TRBJ1-1; a possible D gene is TRBD1 (5 bases). V gave up 10 bases and J gave up 1 base, with 7 bases separating them. Germline V gene lookup returns CDR1 MDHEN and CDR2 SYDVKM. The CDR3 totals 11 residues. Here the CDR3 DNA reads TGTGCCATAACAGGGAACACTGAAGCTTTCTTT. This sequence encodes CAITGNTEAFF.